The 26 T cell receptor beta chains presented below share a single source sample, sequenced in a study of blood T cell repertoires in COVID-19. Clones were read by immunoSEQ multiplex PCR, and TCRdb kept only the in-frame ones, dropping some. The sample lists around 400,000 clones, around 87% occurring once. Specimen: peripheral blood. Receptors originate from a woman in her sixties or seventies with COVID-19, enrolled during active disease.

This clone was recorded only once. This chain connects TRBV19 to TRBJ1-6; 8 positions match TRBD1. J was trimmed by 7 bases and V by 10 bases; bases with no gene match: 3. Looked up from germline, CDR1 is LNHDA and CDR2 is SQIVND (reference sequence). This CDR3 spans 12 amino acids. The CDR3 sequence is CAIGTGNSPLHF. CDR3 DNA sequence: TGTGCCATCGGGACAGGAAATTCACCCCTCCACTTT.

This chain connects TRBV20-1 to TRBJ2-3, with D unresolved. This CDR3 comprises 11 residues. Germline V gene lookup returns CDR1 DFQATT and CDR2 SNEGSKA (reference sequence). V was cut by 3 bases and J by 4 bases, with 5 bases left in between. As DNA, the CDR3 is TGCAGTGCTAGGCGGCCAGATACGCAGTATTTT. This gives the protein CSARRPDTQYF.

The J gene is TRBJ2-7, the V gene TRBV5-1; no clear D. Trimming removed 5 bases at V and 3 bases at J, with 9 bases between. Germline V gives CDR1 SGHRS, CDR2 YFSETQ. The CDR3 consists of 12 residues. The CDR3 DNA is TGCGCCAGCAGACAGCCGATCTACGAGCAGTACTTC. It translates to CASRQPIYEQYF. The entire variable domain, with the rest obtained from reference TRBV5-1 and TRBJ2-7, is as follows: KAGVTQTPRYLIKTRGQQVTLSCSPISGHRSVSWYQQTPGQGLQFLFEYFSETQRNKGNFPGRFSGRQFSNSRSEMNVSTLELGDSALYLCASRQPIYEQYFGPGTRLTVT.

This chain joins TRBV10-2 and TRBJ2-3; TRBD2 matches 7 bases. CDR1 is WSHSY and CDR2 is SAAADI in the germline V gene. J gave up 0 bases and V 7 bases, and 4 bases lay outside the gene matches. The CDR3 spans 14 residues. The CDR3 sequence: CASILARSTDTQYF. For the CDR3, the DNA is TGCGCCAGCATACTAGCGAGGAGCACAGATACGCAGTATTTT.

The chain has TRBV9 and TRBJ1-1; 9 bases agree with TRBD1. The CDR3 runs to 14 residues. CDR1 and CDR2 (germline): SGDLS, YYNGEE. With V trimmed by 4 bases and J by 4 bases, 5 bases remained unmatched. As DNA, the CDR3 is TGTGCCAGCAGCATGGGACAGGGAGCCACTGAAGCTTTCTTT. Translated, it gives CASSMGQGATEAFF. Full variable domain (remainder filled in from reference TRBV9 and TRBJ1-1): DSGVTQTPKHLITATGQRVTLRCSPRSGDLSVYWYQQSLDQGLQFLIQYYNGEERAKGNILERFSAQQFPDLHSELNLSSLELGDSALYFCASSMGQGATEAFFGQGTRLTVV.

The chain uses TRBV4-2 and TRBJ1-2; 9 bases agree with TRBD1. With 0 bases clipped from V and 8 bases from J, the junction kept 10 bases outside the gene matches. Germline values: CDR1 LGHNA, CDR2 YNFKEQ. This CDR3 is built from 16 residues. The DNA of the CDR3 is TGTGCCAGCAGCCAAGATCGTTGGGGACAGGGTCACGGCTACACCTTC. Amino acid sequence: CASSQDRWGQGHGYTF.

The gene calls are TRBV27 and TRBJ2-6, with D possibly being TRBD2 (5 bases). The CDR3 is 15 residues long. V shed 3 bases and J shed 5 bases, with 11 bases lying between them. From germline, CDR1 is MNHEY and CDR2 SMNVEV (reference sequence). As DNA, the CDR3 is TGTGCCAGCAGTTTGGCCGGGGTCAGGGCCAACGTCCTGACTTTC. Its translation is CASSLAGVRANVLTF.

The gene calls are TRBV5-6 and TRBJ2-7, with D possibly TRBD1 on 6 matching bases. Germline CDR1 reads SGHDT; CDR2 reads YYEEEE. There are 14 residues in the CDR3. Deletions cut 6 bases from V and 3 bases from J, with 16 bases between. The CDR3 bases are TGTGCCAGCATCATGAGGGGCAGGGGCTACGAGCAGTACTTC. It yields the protein CASIMRGRGYEQYF.

This clone was recorded only once. The chain uses TRBV28 and TRBJ1-2; unclear D gene. The CDR3 is made up of 16 amino acids. Germline V lookup: CDR1 MDHEN, CDR2 SYDVKM. Deletions cut 7 bases from V and 4 bases from J, with 22 bases between. CDR3 sequence reads: CASTPRRSPRTYGYTF. As DNA, the CDR3 is TGTGCCAGCACCCCACGCCGGAGCCCCCGCACCTATGGCTACACCTTC.

The chain links TRBV5-4 to TRBJ2-2; D is unresolved. V gave up 5 bases and J gave up 8 bases, with 10 bases separating them. This CDR3 has 12 amino acids. From germline, CDR1 is SGHNT and CDR2 YYREEE (reference sequence). In DNA form, the CDR3 reads TGTGCCAGCAGTACCAGGCTGGGGGAGCTGTTTTTT. Amino acid sequence: CASSTRLGELFF.

V and J are TRBV5-5 and TRBJ2-2; no reliable D call. This CDR3 has 13 residues. Germline V gene data show CDR1 as SGHKS and CDR2 as YYEKEE (reference sequence). V was shortened by 0 bases and J by 7 bases, with 7 bases between the two germline ends. This CDR3 is CASSLEAVGELFF. The CDR3 coding sequence is TGTGCCAGCAGCTTGGAAGCTGTCGGGGAGCTGTTTTTT. Based on the CDR3 plus reference TRBV5-5 and TRBJ2-2, the full variable domain is DAGVTQSPTHLIKTRGQQVTLRCSPISGHKSVSWYQQVLGQGPQFIFQYYEKEERGRGNFPDRFSARQFPNYSSELNVNALLLGDSALYLCASSLEAVGELFFGEGSRLTVL.

The chain joins TRBV5-5 to TRBJ1-6; tentatively, D is TRBD1 (5 bases). This CDR3 is built from 14 residues. Trimming took off 0 bases at V and 14 bases at J, with 15 bases between the two ends. Germline lookup yields CDR1 SGHKS and CDR2 YYEKEE (reference sequence). The CDR3 region has the DNA TGTGCCAGCAGCTTGGAGGGGCCCCTTTTGGCCCTCCACTTT. This codes for CASSLEGPLLALHF.

The V call is TRBV19, the J call TRBJ1-2; 9 nucleotides agree with TRBD1. J was trimmed by 1 base and V by 6 bases; bases with no gene match: 9. The CDR3 consists of 16 residues. CDR1 and CDR2 from the germline V gene are LNHDA and SQIVND (reference sequence). The CDR3 nucleotides read TGTGCCAGTAGACCTCTCCGGGACAGGGTTAACTATGGCTACACCTTC. Amino acids: CASRPLRDRVNYGYTF.

The V call is TRBV5-4, the J call TRBJ2-1, with 7 bases aligning to TRBD1. Per the germline V gene, CDR1 is SGHNT and CDR2 is YYREEE (reference sequence). The CDR3 totals 14 residues. With 4 bases clipped from V and 12 bases from J, the junction kept 13 bases outside the gene matches. This CDR3 is CASSNRDSLSGQFF. DNA of the CDR3: TGTGCCAGCAGCAACCGGGACAGTCTTTCGGGGCAGTTCTTC.

The chain is built from TRBV6-5 and TRBJ1-6, with 10 bases lining up with TRBD1. CDR3 length equals 14 residues. The junction had 1 base not matched to a gene; V was cut back by 5 bases and J by 6 bases. Germline values: CDR1 MNHEY, CDR2 SVGAGI. CDR3 DNA: TGTGCCAGCAGTCGACAGGGGGCTAATTCACCCCTCCACTTT. It yields the protein CASSRQGANSPLHF.

Comment on this clone: The junction departs from the called germline gene at one end, perhaps through a read error. V and J are TRBV11-3 and TRBJ2-7; 13 bases agree with TRBD2. Germline V gene data show CDR1 as SGHNT and CDR2 as YENEEA. The CDR3 extends over 12 amino acids. CDR3 DNA: TGTGCCAGCAGCCCCGGGACTAGCGGGGTGAACTTC. It codes for CASSPGTSGVNF. Full variable domain (missing parts from reference TRBV11-3 and TRBJ2-7): EAGVVQSPRYKIIEKKQPVAFWCNPISGHNTLYWYLQNLGQGPELLIRYENEEAVDDSQLPKDRFSAERLKGVDSTLKIQPAELGDSAVYLCASSPGTSGVNFGPGTRLTVT.

The chain uses TRBV5-4 and TRBJ2-7; TRBD2 might be the D (6 bases). Germline-derived CDR1 and CDR2 are SGHNT and YYREEE (reference sequence). The CDR3 extends over 15 amino acids. Trimming stripped 4 bases from V and 0 bases from J, with 14 bases between. The CDR3 DNA follows: TGTGCCAGCAGCCCGCGGGGCCCATCCTCCTACGAGCAGTACTTC. It translates to CASSPRGPSSYEQYF. The complete variable domain, with remaining parts taken from reference TRBV5-4 and TRBJ2-7, reads ETGVTQSPTHLIKTRGQQVTLRCSSQSGHNTVSWYQQALGQGPQFIFQYYREEENGRGNFPPRFSGLQFPNYSSELNVNALELDDSALYLCASSPRGPSSYEQYFGPGTRLTVT.

As for this clone: Possible read error: a much larger clone is one base away. The chain is built from TRBV28 and TRBJ2-7; D not resolved. CDR3 length equals 11 residues. V lost 6 bases to trimming and J lost 1 base, with 4 bases between them. CDR1 MDHEN and CDR2 SYDVKM come from the germline V gene. The CDR3: CASSTSYEQYF. Written as DNA, the CDR3 is TGTGCCAGCAGCACTTCCTACGAGCAGTACTTC.

This clone was seen more than once but under ten times. The DNA for the CDR3 is TGTGCCAGCAGCCCCCACCCGGGACAGGGGGAAAATGAGCAGTTCTTC. Its translation: CASSPHPGQGENEQFF. V and J are TRBV9 and TRBJ2-1; TRBD1 matches 11 bases. V gave up 4 bases and J gave up 7 bases; unmatched junction bases: 10. This CDR3 spans 16 amino acids. The germline gives CDR1 SGDLS, CDR2 YYNGEE.

CDR3 in amino acids: CASRSSYEQYF. CDR3 bases: TGCGCCAGCAGGTCTAGCTACGAGCAGTACTTC. This sequence joins TRBV5-1 and TRBJ2-7; D uncertain. The CDR3 length is 11 residues. V lost 5 bases and J 3 bases, leaving 6 bases between the germline ends. In germline, CDR1 is SGHRS, CDR2 YFSETQ.

The chain joins TRBV3-1 (or the pseudogene TRBV3-2) to TRBJ2-1, with TRBD2 as a possible D gene (6 bases). This CDR3 comprises 12 residues. The germline V and J ends were trimmed by 3 bases and 10 bases, with 10 bases remaining between them. Germline V lookup: CDR1 LGHDT, CDR2 YNNKEL (reference sequence). This CDR3 reads CASSHLRGEQFF. The CDR3, as DNA: TGTGCCAGCAGCCACCTGCGGGGAGAGCAGTTCTTC.

This chain connects TRBV5-1 to TRBJ1-6, with D maybe TRBD1 (5 bases). V was shortened by 1 base and J by 10 bases, with 15 bases between the two germline ends. The V gene's germline CDR1 is SGHRS and CDR2 YFSETQ. CDR3 length equals 15 residues. The CDR3 DNA follows: TGCGCCAGCAGCTTGTTGGGACTCTACAACTCACCCCTCCACTTT. Its protein is CASSLLGLYNSPLHF.

This clone was recorded once. J is TRBJ2-1 and V is TRBV6-5; 7 bases agree with TRBD1. Looked up from germline, CDR1 is MNHEY and CDR2 is SVGAGI. This CDR3 has 13 residues. V shed 6 bases and J 7 bases; nucleotides not matched to a gene: 6. In DNA form, the CDR3 reads TGTGCCAGCAGGATCACAGGGGTAAATGAGCAGTTCTTC. It yields the protein CASRITGVNEQFF.

The chain links TRBV12-5 to TRBJ2-7, with TRBD1 matching over 7 bases. The J segment lost 7 bases and the V segment lost 5 bases, leaving 5 bases of the junction unmatched. This CDR3 is built from 12 residues. CDR1 and CDR2 (germline): LGHNT, FRNRAP. CDR3 DNA: TGTGCTAGTGGTCCACAGGGGTGGGAGCAGTACTTC. It codes for CASGPQGWEQYF.

The chain employs TRBV18 and TRBJ1-2; 8 bases agree with TRBD1. CDR1 KGHSH and CDR2 LQKENI come from the germline V gene. J lost 3 bases, V lost 3 bases, and 6 bases had no gene match. The length of the CDR3 is 15 residues. The CDR3 sequence: CASSPTGVLDYGYTF. CDR3 nucleotides: TGTGCCAGCTCACCGACAGGGGTTTTGGACTATGGCTACACCTTC. Full variable domain (missing parts from reference TRBV18 and TRBJ1-2): NAGVMQNPRHLVRRRGQEARLRCSPMKGHSHVYWYRQLPEEGLKFMVYLQKENIIDESGMPKERFSAEFPKEGPSILRIQQVVRGDSAAYFCASSPTGVLDYGYTFGSGTRLTVV.

The chain employs TRBV5-4 and TRBJ2-7; maybe TRBD1 (6 bases). CDR1 and CDR2 from the germline V gene are SGHNT and YYREEE (reference sequence). The CDR3 length is 15 residues. Trimming took off 3 bases at V and 5 bases at J, with 18 bases between the two ends. CDR3 protein: CASSSRTGIGNEQYF. In nucleotides, the CDR3 is TGTGCCAGCAGCTCAAGAACAGGGATTGGGAACGAGCAGTACTTC.